The sequence of this TCR beta chain was determined in a study of blood T cell repertoires in COVID-19 (dated by TCRdb to the early 2020s). In the study overall: Samples covering the acute and convalescent phases of COVID-19 were provided by collaborators in the United States, Italy and Spain. Sample metadata almost always included a de-identified subject ID, COVID-19 status, age in years and sex. Samples were obtained from the ongoing ImmuneRACE study (first 160 participants) and from some 1,300 subjects provided by 6 global collaborators. The repertoires were released in a freely available public database meant as a resource for research on the immune response to SARS-CoV-2. The dataset comprised deeply sampled blood TCRbeta repertoires from subjects exposed to, actively infected with, or recovered from COVID-19. Where available, HLA class I and class II types were taken from metadata supplied by the sample provider and were not determined by assay-based typing. The prospective study material was composed of cDNA or gDNA derived from T cells, B-cell-depleted T cells, or PBMCs.

The CDR1 and CDR2 encoded by the germline V gene are SQVTM and ANQGSEA. Germline trimming: 6 bases from V, 6 bases from J; junction bases outside gene matches: 10. There are 13 amino acids in the CDR3, from cysteine to phenylalanine inclusive. CDR3 DNA only is kept here, 39 bases in frame from base 1. Collaborating institutions collected whole blood in K2EDTA tubes following their own protocols. For TCRbeta analysis, collaborator samples were shipped as frozen whole blood, as isolated PBMCs, or as DNA extracted from either sample type. General study outcomes and caveats: How much clinical and demographic metadata was included differed by source and by participant, and the metadata was provided uncurated.

The immunoSEQ Assay, a bias-controlled multiplex PCR, was used to amplify TCRbeta CDR3 regions from genomic DNA. The authors' pipeline ran thus. Nucleated cell counts per sample were estimated from amplification of reference gene primers within the assay. To quantify the absolute abundance of each unique TCRbeta CDR3 rearrangement, sequence reads were collapsed and filtered. For each sample, productive Simpson clonality was calculated as the square root of Simpson's diversity index across productive rearrangements. TCRdb re-hosts the immuneACCESS table, in-frame sequences only. Its copies lack some clones; in the studies checked, an unresolved V gene accounts for under half of them, and the cause for the rest is not known. The DNA was the basis for D and trimming; V, J and clone size are from that table. The sample table holds around 99,000 clones, of which about 89% were seen once. The top ten constitute 4.5% to 6% of the sample.

About this clone: The target of this receptor is not known. There are no base qualities to consult, and no much larger clone falls within one base.

The chain joins TRBV29-1 to TRBJ2-7, with 8 central nucleotides matching TRBD2. The specimen sequenced was peripheral blood. The TCR sequence derives from a middle-aged man with active or convalescent COVID-19. Here the CDR3 is given as CSVRERERGEQYF. The DNA sequence is TGCAGCGTCCGCGAGCGGGAGCGAGGCGAGCAGTACTTC.